This TCR beta chain was captured in a study of metastatic and nonmetastatic thyroid tumors. Until they underwent thyroid surgery, no patient had received any treatment. This CDR3 has 15 amino acids. With 3 bases clipped from V and 2 bases from J, the junction kept 7 bases outside the gene matches. Germline V gene lookup returns CDR1 MNHEY and CDR2 SMNVEV (reference sequence). Sample share makes this clone medium-sized. TCRdb ran MiXCR on the PCR reads. Of over 20,000 clones in the sample, over 9.5% are singletons; the top ten hold 24%. This receptor was identified in a female donor with papillary thyroid cancer or a benign thyroid nodule (not recorded which). Some clones in this sample may be carry-over from other donors' samples. Input material: blood. This rearrangement joins TRBV27 to TRBJ2-7; 7 nucleotides match TRBD1. In nucleotides, the CDR3 is TGTGCCAGCAGTTTCCTCGGGGACAGCCCCTACGAGCAGTACTTC. This codes for CASSFLGDSPYEQYF.